The present entry profiles one TCR beta chain with its context. No antigen is known for it. No base quality information exists; no much larger clone differs at one position. Collaborating institutions collected whole blood in K2EDTA tubes following their own protocols. Collaborator samples were shipped for TCRbeta analysis as frozen whole blood, isolated PBMCs, or DNA extracted from either sample type. Sequences SSHAT (CDR1) and FNYEAQ (CDR2) are obtained from the germline V gene (reference sequence). CDR3 length: 14 amino acids, cysteine to phenylalanine. Of the read, only the CDR3 DNA is kept; its 42 bases are in frame from base 1. V loses 5 bases, J loses 4 bases, and the germline ends lie 12 bases apart. The sample originates from a study of blood T cell repertoires in COVID-19 (dated by TCRdb to 2019 to 2021). For the study in its entirety: Samples covering the acute and convalescent phases of COVID-19 were provided by collaborators in the United States, Italy and Spain. The material from the prospective study consisted of cDNA or gDNA derived from T cells, B-cell-depleted T cells, or PBMCs. Subjects who had been exposed to COVID-19, were actively infected with it, or had recovered from it provided the deeply sampled blood TCRbeta repertoires that made up the dataset. A freely available public database, intended as a resource for researchers studying the immune response to SARS-CoV-2, is where the repertoires were released. Samples were obtained from the ongoing ImmuneRACE study (first 160 participants) and from 1,254 subjects provided by 6 global collaborators. Sample metadata almost always included a de-identified subject ID, COVID-19 status, age in years and sex. HLA class I and class II types, where available, came from metadata supplied by the sample provider rather than from assay-based typing.

Broad study findings and their caveats: How much clinical and demographic metadata was included differed by source and by participant, and the metadata was provided uncurated.

TCRbeta CDR3 regions were amplified from genomic DNA using the immunoSEQ Assay, a bias-controlled multiplex PCR. Under the source paper's analysis protocol: Within the assay, amplification of reference gene primers was used to estimate how many nucleated cells each sample contained. To quantify the absolute abundance of each unique TCRbeta CDR3 rearrangement, sequence reads were collapsed and filtered. For each sample, productive Simpson clonality was calculated as the square root of Simpson's diversity index over productive rearrangements. TCRdb holds this immuneACCESS table with in-frame rearrangements only. Some clones are missing; in checked studies, unresolved V genes explain under half, and the rest has no known cause. V and J calls and clone size are those listed in that table; D and trimming were worked out from the DNA. This sample comprises around 150,000 clones, roughly three quarters of them detected only once. The ten biggest clones cover roughly 8.6% of the sample.

The V and J genes are TRBV7-7 and TRBJ1-3, with the D gene not clear enough to name. This TCR was sampled from a man in his fifties with active or convalescent COVID-19. Sequencing input: peripheral blood. The encoded CDR3 is CASSPTIAGNTIYF. In nucleotide form, the sequence is TGTGCCAGCAGCCCCACTATCGCCGGAAACACCATATATTTT.